The source of this TCR beta chain is a study of blood T cell repertoires in COVID-19. Study-wide context: The samples span acute and convalescent COVID-19 from the United States, Italy and Spain. Sample material is recorded as cDNA or gDNA derived from T cells, B-cell-depleted T cells, or PBMCs.

CDR1 and CDR2 (germline): GTSNPN, SVGIG (reference sequence). Between the trimmed V and J ends, which lost 1 base and 2 bases, there was a span of 13 bases. CDR3 length: 15 amino acids. This clone was detected only a few times. Methods used by the authors: From reference gene primer amplification, estimates of nucleated cell counts were derived. TCRdb's table, derived via immunoSEQ multiplex PCR, lists solely in-frame clones and lacks some. Clone size and V and J calls were adopted from that table, with D and trimming inferred from the DNA. Of about 34,000 clones listed, roughly 80% are singletons. This chain joins TRBV30 and TRBJ2-3, with D possibly being TRBD2 (6 bases). The sample taken for sequencing was peripheral blood. The origin of this receptor is a man older than 75 with active or convalescent COVID-19. For the CDR3, the DNA is TGTGCCTGGAGTGAGGGTAGCGGAGCCACAGATACGCAGTATTTT. This encodes CAWSEGSGATDTQYF.